The clone carrying this TCR beta chain occurred many times. Its specificity is not known. The data are from a study of read filtering for tumor transcriptome and immune sequencing. Study results and limitations: In IR-seq, single-read clonotypes were approximately 83% of clonotypes but around 3.5% of reads. Without single-read clonotypes, shared clonotype proportions correlated more between IR-seq and RNA-seq.

The library was built from 400 ng RNA with molecular barcoded adaptors for alpha/delta and beta/gamma chains. TCRdb itself ran the reads through MiXCR, one entry per CDR3 protein. Of more than 30,000 distinct CDR3 sequences in the sample, approximately 14% are singletons; the top ten hold about two fifths. V lost 2 bases to trimming and J lost 3 bases, with 8 bases between them. This CDR3 is built from 13 residues. Germline values: CDR1 MNHNY, CDR2 SVGAGI (reference sequence). Input material: a population of CD138-negative cells sorted from bone marrow. This rearrangement joins TRBV6-6 to TRBJ2-7; D remains unclear. The TCR comes from a donor over 35 with multiple myeloma. CDR3 protein: CASSYEVGYEQYF. CDR3 sequence (DNA): TGTGCCAGCAGTTACGAGGTCGGCTACGAGCAGTACTTC.